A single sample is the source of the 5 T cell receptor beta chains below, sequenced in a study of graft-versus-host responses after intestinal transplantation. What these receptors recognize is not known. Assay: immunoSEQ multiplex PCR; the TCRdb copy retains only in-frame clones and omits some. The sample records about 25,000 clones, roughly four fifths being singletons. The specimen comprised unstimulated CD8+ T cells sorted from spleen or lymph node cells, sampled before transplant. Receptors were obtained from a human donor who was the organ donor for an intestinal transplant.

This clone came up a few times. The CDR3 sequence is CASSVGGGVGPDTQYF. The CDR3, as DNA: TGTGCCAGCAGCGTAGGAGGGGGGGTTGGGCCAGATACGCAGTATTTT. The chain has TRBV9 and TRBJ2-3; possible D gene TRBD2, 7 bases. This CDR3 has 16 amino acids. Trimming shortened V by 0 bases and J by 4 bases, and 15 bases separated the two germline ends. Germline V gene sequence: CDR1 SGDLS, CDR2 YYNGEE.

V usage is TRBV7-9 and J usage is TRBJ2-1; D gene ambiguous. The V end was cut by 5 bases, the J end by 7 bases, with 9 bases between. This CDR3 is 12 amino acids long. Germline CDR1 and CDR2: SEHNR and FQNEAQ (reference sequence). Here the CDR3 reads CASSPIGNEQFF. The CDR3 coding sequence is TGTGCCAGCAGCCCAATAGGGAATGAGCAGTTCTTC.

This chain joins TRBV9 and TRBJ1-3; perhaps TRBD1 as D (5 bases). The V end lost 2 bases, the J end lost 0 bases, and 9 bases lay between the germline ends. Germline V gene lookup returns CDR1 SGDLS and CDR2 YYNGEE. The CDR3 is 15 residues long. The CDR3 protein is CASSVAGSSGNTIYF. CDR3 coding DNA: TGTGCCAGCAGCGTCGCAGGGAGCTCTGGAAACACCATATATTTT.

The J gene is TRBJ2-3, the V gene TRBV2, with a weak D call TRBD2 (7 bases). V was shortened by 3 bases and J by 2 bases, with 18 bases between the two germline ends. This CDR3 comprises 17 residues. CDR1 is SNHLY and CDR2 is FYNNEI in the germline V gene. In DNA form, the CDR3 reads TGTGCCAGCAGTGAGGGGGGGCCAAAGGTCCCCACAGATACGCAGTATTTT. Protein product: CASSEGGPKVPTDTQYF.

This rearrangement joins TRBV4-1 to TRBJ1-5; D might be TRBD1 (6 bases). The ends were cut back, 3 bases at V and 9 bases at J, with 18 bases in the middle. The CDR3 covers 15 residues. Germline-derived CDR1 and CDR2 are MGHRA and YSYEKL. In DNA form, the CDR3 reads TGCGCCAGCAGCCAGATACCCACAGGGTCTCGGCCCCAGCATTTT. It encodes CASSQIPTGSRPQHF.